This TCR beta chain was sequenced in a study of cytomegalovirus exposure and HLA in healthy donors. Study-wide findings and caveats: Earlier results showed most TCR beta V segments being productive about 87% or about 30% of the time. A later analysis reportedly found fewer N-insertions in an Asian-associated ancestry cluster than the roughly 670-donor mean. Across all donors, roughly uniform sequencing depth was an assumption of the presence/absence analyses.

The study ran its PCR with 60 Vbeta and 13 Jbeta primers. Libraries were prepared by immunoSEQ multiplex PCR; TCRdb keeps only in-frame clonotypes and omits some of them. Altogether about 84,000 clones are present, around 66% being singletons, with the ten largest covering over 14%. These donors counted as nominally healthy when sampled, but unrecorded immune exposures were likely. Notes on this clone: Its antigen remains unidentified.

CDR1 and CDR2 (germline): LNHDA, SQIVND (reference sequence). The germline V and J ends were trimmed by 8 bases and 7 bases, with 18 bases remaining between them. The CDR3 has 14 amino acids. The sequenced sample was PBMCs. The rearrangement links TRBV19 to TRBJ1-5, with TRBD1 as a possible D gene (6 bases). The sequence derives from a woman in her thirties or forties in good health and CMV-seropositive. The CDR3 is CASRPQGRGQPQHF. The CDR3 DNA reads TGTGCCAGTCGGCCACAGGGAAGGGGGCAGCCCCAGCATTTT. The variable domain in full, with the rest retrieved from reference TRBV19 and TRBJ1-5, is DGGITQSPKYLFRKEGQNVTLSCEQNLNHDAMYWYRQDPGQGLRLIYYSQIVNDFQKGDIAEGYSVSREKKESFPLTVTSAQKNPTAFYLCASRPQGRGQPQHFGDGTRLSIL.